The 28 T cell receptor beta chains presented below share a single source sample, sequenced in a study of graft-versus-host responses after intestinal transplantation. Antigens for these TCRs are unknown. TCRdb keeps only in-frame clones here, not all; method: immunoSEQ multiplex PCR. The repertoire consists of 80,000 to 85,000 clones, with 91% occurring once and the leading ten covering over 0.095%. Sequencing was performed on unstimulated CD4+ T cells sorted from spleen or lymph node cells, taken before intestinal transplant. The receptors originated from a human donor who received an intestinal transplant.

The chain is built from TRBV7-9 and TRBJ1-5, with D possibly being TRBD1 (5 bases). Germline V lookup: CDR1 SEHNR, CDR2 FQNEAQ (reference sequence). Trimming stripped 5 bases from V and 7 bases from J, with 12 bases between. CDR3 length: 13 amino acids. The CDR3 bases are TGTGCCAGCAGCAAGGGGTTTGGGCAGCCCCAGCATTTT. It encodes CASSKGFGQPQHF.

This chain uses TRBV11-2 with TRBJ1-2, with D possibly being TRBD1 (5 bases). Trimming cost V 2 bases and J 7 bases, with 11 bases left between them. Germline CDR1 is SGHAT and CDR2 is FQNNGV. The CDR3 length is 13 residues. In nucleotides, the CDR3 is TGTGCCAGCAGCTTATTAGGGGTGTCTGGCTACACCTTC. It translates to CASSLLGVSGYTF.

This rearrangement joins TRBV18 to TRBJ1-1; 7 bases line up with TRBD1. CDR1 and CDR2 (germline): KGHSH, LQKENI. This CDR3 is built from 14 residues. V shed 4 bases, J shed 2 bases, and the junction held 4 bases outside the gene matches. CDR3 DNA: TGTGCCAGCTCACGACAGGGATTCAACACTGAAGCTTTCTTT. Amino acid sequence: CASSRQGFNTEAFF.

This chain connects TRBV27 to TRBJ1-2; D is perhaps TRBD1 (6 bases). The germline gives CDR1 MNHEY, CDR2 SMNVEV (reference sequence). This CDR3 is built from 13 residues. Trimming removed 2 bases at V and 5 bases at J, with 9 bases between. As DNA, the CDR3 is TGTGCCAGCAGTTTACAGGGGCCTTATGGCTACACCTTC. Residues: CASSLQGPYGYTF.

The chain couples TRBV5-1 to TRBJ2-1, with 10 bases lining up with TRBD1. After removal of 0 bases from V and 7 bases from J, the junction contained 4 bases not matched to a gene. The CDR3 is 15 amino acids. Germline CDR1 is SGHRS and CDR2 is YFSETQ. CDR3 DNA: TGCGCCAGCAGCTTGGACGGACAGGGGGGGAATGAGCAGTTCTTC. Amino acid sequence: CASSLDGQGGNEQFF.

The chain joins TRBV11-3 to TRBJ2-3, with D possibly TRBD1 on 5 matching bases. Trimming took 8 bases from V and 1 from J, leaving 7 bases between them. Germline lookup yields CDR1 SGHNT and CDR2 YENEEA. This CDR3 spans 12 amino acids. CDR3 residues: CASARGTDTQYF. CDR3 DNA: TGTGCCAGCGCCAGGGGCACAGATACGCAGTATTTT. Full variable domain (missing parts from reference TRBV11-3 and TRBJ2-3): EAGVVQSPRYKIIEKKQPVAFWCNPISGHNTLYWYLQNLGQGPELLIRYENEEAVDDSQLPKDRFSAERLKGVDSTLKIQPAELGDSAVYLCASARGTDTQYFGPGTRLTVL.

This clone was found a few times. The chain joins TRBV6-5 to TRBJ2-7; 11 nucleotides align to TRBD1. The CDR3 consists of 15 residues. Germline V lookup: CDR1 MNHEY, CDR2 SVGAGI. The J segment lost 2 bases and the V segment lost 6 bases, leaving 6 bases of the junction unmatched. The CDR3 sequence is CASRARTGGPYEQYF. CDR3 DNA: TGTGCCAGCAGAGCTAGGACAGGGGGCCCCTACGAGCAGTACTTC.

J is TRBJ2-5 and V is TRBV12-2; the table names TRBD2, a call not compared with the DNA. TRBV12-2 counts as a pseudogene. The CDR3 sequence is 17 residues long. The CDR3 region is CASRLRVRKADRETQYF. The CDR3 DNA reads TGTGCAAGTCGGCTTAGGGTCCGGAAAGCGGATAGGGAGACCCAGTACTTC.

J is TRBJ2-3 and V is TRBV4-3; 9 bases are shared with TRBD1. CDR1 and CDR2 from the germline V gene are LGHNA and YSLEER. Trimming removed 4 bases from V and 4 bases from J; junction bases left unmatched: 12. The CDR3 is 17 amino acids. The CDR3: CASSLFGATGGADTQYF. CDR3 nucleotides: TGCGCCAGCAGCCTCTTTGGGGCGACAGGGGGAGCAGATACGCAGTATTTT.

The gene calls are TRBV5-1 and TRBJ2-1; 8 positions match TRBD1. V lost 3 bases, J lost 16 bases, and 15 bases stayed unmatched. CDR3 length: 14 residues. CDR1 SGHRS and CDR2 YFSETQ come from the germline V gene. The DNA of the CDR3 is TGCGCCAGCAGCTCCTATGACAGGGGAGAGGAGTTATTCTTC. Its translation is CASSSYDRGEELFF.

The chain links TRBV12-5 to TRBJ1-6; weak D call: TRBD1 (6 bases). This CDR3 is 15 amino acids long. Trimming took off 3 bases at V and 8 bases at J, with 14 bases between the two ends. Germline V gene lookup returns CDR1 LGHNT and CDR2 FRNRAP. CDR3 DNA: TGTGCTAGTGGTTTAGGGGGAACAGGCCATTCACCCCTCCACTTT. This encodes CASGLGGTGHSPLHF.

The chain combines TRBV29-1 with TRBJ2-2; D is unresolved. Between the trimmed V and J ends, which lost 5 bases and 5 bases, there was a span of 15 bases. Germline assignment: CDR1 SQVTM and CDR2 ANQGSEA. The CDR3 totals 14 residues. The chain's CDR3 is CSVRLLASTGELFF. CDR3 in DNA: TGCAGCGTTAGACTGTTAGCCTCGACCGGGGAGCTGTTTTTT.

CDR3 protein: CASSRTGTDAEKLFF. CDR3 nucleotides: TGTGCCAGCTCACGCACCGGGACAGACGCAGAAAAACTGTTTTTT. The rearrangement uses TRBV18 and TRBJ1-4; TRBD1 matches at 7 bases. J was trimmed by 8 bases and V by 4 bases; bases with no gene match: 10. CDR3 size: 15 residues. Germline V lookup: CDR1 KGHSH, CDR2 LQKENI.

The CDR3 reads CASSRSPRSYEQYF. The CDR3, as DNA: TGTGCCAGCAGCCGATCACCTAGATCCTACGAGCAGTACTTC. The chain uses TRBV5-8 and TRBJ2-7; D gene unclear. Germline V gene data show CDR1 as SGHTS and CDR2 as YDEGEE. This CDR3 contains 14 residues. Trimming took off 4 bases at V and 1 base at J, with 12 bases between the two ends.

This clone was observed once. The rearrangement joins TRBV29-1 to TRBJ1-4; D not certain. Germline lookup yields CDR1 SQVTM and CDR2 ANQGSEA. The CDR3 loop spans 12 amino acids. The V end was cut by 7 bases, the J end by 7 bases, with 13 bases between. The CDR3 loop reads CSGQKGGEKLFF. The CDR3 nucleotides read TGCAGCGGTCAAAAGGGAGGTGAAAAACTGTTTTTT.

The V and J genes are TRBV5-1 and TRBJ2-5, with D perhaps matching TRBD1 (5 bases). This CDR3 region has 16 residues. Trimming cost V 0 bases and J 0 bases, with 12 bases left between them. Germline-derived CDR1 and CDR2 are SGHRS and YFSETQ. CDR3 sequence reads: CASSLVRAGYQETQYF. The DNA for the CDR3 is TGCGCCAGCAGCTTGGTTCGGGCAGGGTACCAAGAGACCCAGTACTTC.

The chain links TRBV7-2 to TRBJ2-1, with 7 bases aligning to TRBD1. J was trimmed by 1 base and V by 5 bases; bases with no gene match: 5. Germline V CDR1 and CDR2: SGHTA, FQGNSA. The CDR3 is made up of 15 amino acids. CDR3 nucleotides: TGTGCCAGCAGCACAGGACAGGTTTCCTACAATGAGCAGTTCTTC. Protein: CASSTGQVSYNEQFF.

V gene TRBV30 combines with J gene TRBJ2-1, with 11 positions matching TRBD2. The CDR3 has 15 residues. Per germline, CDR1 GTSNPN and CDR2 SVGIG (reference sequence). J was trimmed by 3 bases and V by 2 bases; bases with no gene match: 3. CDR3 nucleotide sequence: TGTGCCTGGAGTCCAGGACTAGCGGGCTACAATGAGCAGTTCTTC. Protein: CAWSPGLAGYNEQFF.

The V and J genes are TRBV19 and TRBJ2-7; D may be TRBD1 (7 bases). V shed 3 bases and J shed 4 bases, with 16 bases lying between them. The CDR3 spans 15 residues. Germline lookup yields CDR1 LNHDA and CDR2 SQIVND (reference sequence). The CDR3 coding sequence is TGTGCCAGTAGTATGAGGGGGCGCGGGGATTACGAGCAGTACTTC. Its translation: CASSMRGRGDYEQYF.

The chain employs TRBV19 and TRBJ1-5, with D unclear. Germline assignment: CDR1 LNHDA and CDR2 SQIVND (reference sequence). Between the trimmed V and J ends, which lost 6 bases and 5 bases, there was a span of 11 bases. The CDR3 has 13 residues. The CDR3 sequence: CASRTSGDQPQHF. CDR3 bases: TGTGCCAGTAGGACTAGCGGGGATCAGCCCCAGCATTTT.

The chain combines TRBV5-1 with TRBJ1-1, with D possibly matching TRBD1 (6 bases). The CDR3 totals 14 residues. Trimming took 4 bases from V and 1 from J, leaving 11 bases between them. Germline lookup yields CDR1 SGHRS and CDR2 YFSETQ. The CDR3 coding sequence is TGCGCCAGCAGCGGCGGACAGCGGAACACTGAAGCTTTCTTT. This sequence encodes CASSGGQRNTEAFF.

This sequence joins TRBV5-1 and TRBJ2-6; 8 bases line up with TRBD2. The CDR3 spans 15 residues. Unmatched junction bases numbered 0, after V lost 0 bases and J lost 4 bases. CDR1 is SGHRS and CDR2 is YFSETQ in the germline V gene. CDR3 in amino acids: CASSLERGGANVLTF. CDR3 DNA sequence: TGCGCCAGCAGCTTGGAGCGGGGGGGGGCCAACGTCCTGACTTTC.

The rearrangement uses TRBV10-2 and TRBJ1-5, with D maybe TRBD1 (6 bases). CDR1 and CDR2 from the germline V gene are WSHSY and SAAADI. V lost 5 bases, J lost 2 bases, and 7 bases lay in between. The CDR3 has 13 residues. Here the CDR3 DNA reads TGCGCCAGCAGTCGGACAGGCAATCAGCCCCAGCATTTT. Residues: CASSRTGNQPQHF.

The chain links TRBV5-4 to TRBJ2-3; 7 bases are a match to TRBD2. CDR3 length: 14 residues. Germline V gene sequence: CDR1 SGHNT, CDR2 YYREEE (reference sequence). V trimming: 4 bases; J trimming: 1 base; junction bases outside the gene matches: 3. The CDR3 DNA sequence: TGTGCCAGCAGCCCGGCGGGGGGCACAGATACGCAGTATTTT. Translation: CASSPAGGTDTQYF.

The chain carries TRBV7-9 and TRBJ2-7, with D maybe TRBD2 (6 bases). The CDR3 sequence is 14 residues long. V was pared by 9 bases and J by 3 bases, with 18 bases between. Germline values: CDR1 SEHNR, CDR2 FQNEAQ (reference sequence). In nucleotides, the CDR3 is TGTGCCAGTCGAGCCTCGGGAGAATTCTACGAGCAGTACTTC. It specifies CASRASGEFYEQYF.

The chain uses TRBV9 and TRBJ2-7; 11 nucleotides match TRBD1. After removal of 0 bases from V and 4 bases from J, the junction contained 3 bases not matched to a gene. The CDR3 is 15 amino acids. Germline CDR1 SGDLS, CDR2 YYNGEE. CDR3 nucleotides: TGTGCCAGCAGCGTAGGGGACAGGGGGTTGTACGAGCAGTACTTC. This codes for CASSVGDRGLYEQYF.

The sample holds one count of this clone. V is TRBV5-1 and J is TRBJ2-4; a weak D match, TRBD2 (6 bases). The CDR3 is made up of 15 amino acids. Germline V gene lookup returns CDR1 SGHRS and CDR2 YFSETQ. Deletions cut 1 base from V and 2 bases from J, with 10 bases between. This CDR3 is CASSLLEGPKNIQYF. The CDR3 region has the DNA TGCGCCAGCAGCTTGTTGGAGGGGCCCAAAAACATTCAGTACTTC.

The J gene is TRBJ2-2, the V gene TRBV7-9; 14 nucleotides match TRBD2. CDR1 and CDR2 from the germline V gene are SEHNR and FQNEAQ (reference sequence). V gave up 7 bases and J gave up 2 bases; unmatched junction bases: 6. This CDR3 has 17 amino acids. The CDR3 reads CASILGLAGGNTGELFF. The CDR3 DNA sequence: TGTGCCAGCATCCTAGGACTAGCGGGGGGTAACACCGGGGAGCTGTTTTTT.